This TCR beta chain appears in the sequencing data of a study of T cells in Graves' hyperthyroidism and ophthalmopathy. Template material for amplifying TCR beta CDR3 regions consisted of RNA transcripts. HTBI primers drove first-round RT-PCR of the TCR CDR3. TCRdb reanalysed the multiplex PCR reads using MiXCR and keeps one entry per CDR3 protein. The sample lists approximately 600,000 distinct CDR3 sequences; 14% to 15% were seen once. This clonotype was detected ten times or more. The CDR3 has 13 residues. Trimming took 8 bases from V and 4 from J, leaving 14 bases between them. CDR1 and CDR2 (germline): MNHEY, SVGEGT.

Sequencing was carried out using blood. The TCR sequence derives from a woman in her forties with Graves' ophthalmopathy. V is TRBV6-2 or TRBV6-3 and J is TRBJ1-2; a weak D match, TRBD1 (5 bases). The CDR3: CASSVRDGYGYTF. The CDR3 DNA sequence: TGTGCCAGCTCAGTGCGGGACGGCTATGGCTACACCTTC.